The 20 T cell receptor beta chains below come from one sample, sequenced in a study of T cells in Graves' hyperthyroidism and ophthalmopathy. Amplified TCR beta CDR3 regions derived from RNA transcripts. TCR CDR3 underwent first-round RT-PCR with the HTBI primer set. Each CDR3 protein gets one entry after TCRdb re-called the multiplex PCR reads with MiXCR. Among some 210,000 distinct CDR3 sequences, more than 15% were seen once, and the ten largest hold roughly 53%. Sequenced input: blood. Source of these receptors: a man aged 50 or older with Graves' hyperthyroidism.

This clonotype was found a few times. The rearrangement uses TRBV5-1 and TRBJ2-3; 8 bases are shared with TRBD1. The germline CDR1 and CDR2 sequences are SGHRS and YFSETQ. Trimming at V came to 0 bases and at J to 1 base, leaving 7 bases not matched to a gene. The CDR3 has 17 residues. CDR3 coding DNA: TGCGCCAGCAGCTTGGGTCAGGGGGCGAGCCGCACAGATACGCAGTATTTT. Protein: CASSLGQGASRTDTQYF.

V and J are TRBV27 and TRBJ2-7, with D unclear. Germline V CDR1 and CDR2: MNHEY, SMNVEV (reference sequence). The germline V and J ends were trimmed by 2 bases and 0 bases, with 11 bases remaining between them. The CDR3 is made up of 15 amino acids. CDR3 DNA sequence: TGTGCCAGCAGTTTAAGGCCAGGACGCTCCTACGAGCAGTACTTC. The encoded protein is CASSLRPGRSYEQYF.

The chain links TRBV6-5 to TRBJ1-2; D ambiguous. Germline CDR1 reads MNHEY; CDR2 reads SVGAGI. The CDR3 has 14 residues. The V end lost 2 bases, the J end lost 4 bases, and 11 bases lay between the germline ends. The CDR3: CASSYGPSGYGYTF. The CDR3, as DNA: TGTGCCAGCAGTTACGGGCCAAGTGGCTATGGCTACACCTTC.

In its sample, this clonotype was seen a few times. V gene TRBV18 combines with J gene TRBJ1-4; 8 bases are shared with TRBD1. V dropped 5 bases and J dropped 6; count of bases not matched to a gene: 11. This CDR3 is built from 16 residues. In germline, CDR1 is KGHSH, CDR2 LQKENI. CDR3 amino acids: CASSYRTGSIYEKLFF. Written as DNA, the CDR3 is TGTGCCAGCTCATACCGGACAGGGAGTATTTATGAAAAACTGTTTTTT.

Regarding this clonotype: A read error is possible here, since a much larger clone lies one base away. The chain joins TRBV12-3 or TRBV12-4 to TRBJ2-5; D not certain. The CDR3 runs to 13 residues. Deletions cut 3 bases from V and 4 bases from J, with 9 bases between. The CDR3: CASSFSSRETQYF. CDR3 sequence (DNA): TGTGCCAGCAGTTTTTCCTCCCGAGAGACCCAGTACTTC.

In this sample, this clonotype turned up a few times. The chain combines TRBV29-1 with TRBJ1-5; D remains ambiguous. V lost 5 bases and J 5 bases, leaving 13 bases between the germline ends. CDR1 is SQVTM and CDR2 is ANQGSEA in the germline V gene. The CDR3 is made up of 13 amino acids. CDR3 nucleotides: TGCAGCGTTCTGGGAAGAGGCGATCAGCCCCAGCATTTT. As protein: CSVLGRGDQPQHF.

This clonotype was picked up many times. The V gene is TRBV3-1, the J gene TRBJ2-7, with TRBD2 matching over 12 bases. The CDR3 spans 17 residues. CDR1 LGHDT and CDR2 YNNKEL come from the germline V gene (reference sequence). V trimming: 1 base; J trimming: 2 bases; junction bases outside the gene matches: 6. The CDR3 DNA reads as TGTGCCAGCAGCCAAGGAAATGGACTAGCGGGGCCCTACGAGCAGTACTTC. This translates into CASSQGNGLAGPYEQYF.

At least ten counts were recorded for this clonotype. The rearrangement uses TRBV11-1 and TRBJ2-3; D gene ambiguous. Trimming shortened V by 5 bases and J by 0 bases, and 9 bases separated the two germline ends. CDR1 and CDR2 (germline): SGHAT, FQDESV (reference sequence). CDR3 length equals 14 residues. For the CDR3, the DNA is TGTGCCAGCAGCCACGGTTATAGCACAGATACGCAGTATTTT. Translated, it gives CASSHGYSTDTQYF. The variable domain in full, completed from reference TRBV11-1 and TRBJ2-3, reads EAEVAQSPRYKITEKSQAVAFWCDPISGHATLYWYRQILGQGPELLVQFQDESVVDDSQLPKDRFSAERLKGVDSTLKIQPAELGDSAMYLCASSHGYSTDTQYFGPGTRLTVL.

There are many counts of this clonotype. The J gene is TRBJ1-2, the V gene TRBV6-1, with 9 positions matching TRBD1. The V and J ends lost 6 bases and 2 bases, in that order; junction bases with no gene match: 7. The CDR3 consists of 15 residues. Germline loops: CDR1 MNHNS, CDR2 SASEGT. The CDR3 spells CASSKGTGPNYGYTF. The CDR3, as DNA: TGTGCCAGCAGCAAAGGGACAGGGCCGAACTATGGCTACACCTTC.

This clonotype occurred a few times. The V call is TRBV9, the J call TRBJ1-1; D may be TRBD1 (6 bases). The V end was cut by 4 bases, the J end by 2 bases, with 18 bases between. The CDR3 has 16 amino acids. Germline CDR1 SGDLS, CDR2 YYNGEE. DNA of the CDR3: TGTGCCAGCAGCCCCAGGGGAGGCTCGGCCAACACTGAAGCTTTCTTT. It encodes CASSPRGGSANTEAFF.

This clonotype occurred many times. The chain is built from TRBV20-1 and TRBJ1-5, with 10 positions matching TRBD1. This CDR3 has 15 amino acids. Trimming cost V 6 bases and J 0 bases; bases outside gene matches: 5. Per germline, CDR1 DFQATT and CDR2 SNEGSKA (reference sequence). CDR3 nucleotides: TGCAGTGCCACTGGACAGGGGGGTAGCAATCAGCCCCAGCATTTT. Its translation: CSATGQGGSNQPQHF.

The V call is TRBV12-3 or TRBV12-4, the J call TRBJ2-1; a weak D match, TRBD2 (6 bases). The CDR3 has 16 amino acids. V was pared by 5 bases and J by 5 bases, with 19 bases between. The CDR3, as DNA: TGTGCCAGCAGTCTAACACCGGGACTCAAGAACAATGAGCAGTTCTTC. This gives the protein CASSLTPGLKNNEQFF.

Of note for this clonotype: Possible read error: a much larger clone is one base away. This chain links TRBV20-1 with TRBJ2-1; maybe TRBD2 (5 bases). Germline V CDR1 and CDR2: DFQATT, SNEGSKA (reference sequence). The CDR3 length is 13 residues. The CDR3 sequence: CRLPGISDNEQFF. CDR3 bases: TGCAGGTTACCCGGGATTAGCGACAATGAGCAGTTCTTC.

This clonotype was recorded many times. This chain uses TRBV27 with TRBJ1-1; 9 positions match TRBD1. Germline V lookup: CDR1 MNHEY, CDR2 SMNVEV (reference sequence). This CDR3 has 18 residues. The junction had 14 bases not matched to a gene; V was cut back by 6 bases and J by 0 bases. CDR3 sequence (DNA): TGTGCCAGCAGACCCAACCCGACAGGGGGGTTAATGAACACTGAAGCTTTCTTT. It is translated as CASRPNPTGGLMNTEAFF.

This clonotype was detected ten times or more. The V call is TRBV28, the J call TRBJ2-7; possibly TRBD1 for D (6 bases). CDR1 is MDHEN, CDR2 SYDVKM, per germline. Trimming left V 3 bases short and J 1 base short, with 16 bases between. The CDR3 extends over 16 amino acids. The CDR3: CASSLAPDRHSYEQYF. CDR3 DNA sequence: TGTGCCAGCAGTTTGGCCCCCGACAGGCATTCCTACGAGCAGTACTTC.

This clonotype was picked up many times. This chain links TRBV20-1 with TRBJ2-1, with 12 positions matching TRBD2. There are 15 residues in the CDR3. Trimming removed 5 bases from V and 9 bases from J; junction bases left unmatched: 11. CDR1 is DFQATT and CDR2 is SNEGSKA in the germline V gene (reference sequence). The CDR3: CSASVTSGSLGEQFF. The DNA of the CDR3 is TGCAGTGCTTCTGTGACTAGCGGGAGCCTAGGTGAGCAGTTCTTC.

On this clonotype: Being one base from a much bigger clone, this may be a read error. The chain couples TRBV3-1 to TRBJ1-1; TRBD1 matches at 10 bases. Trimming cost V 5 bases and J 2 bases; bases outside gene matches: 5. Per the germline V gene, CDR1 is LGHDT and CDR2 is YNNKEL (reference sequence). The CDR3 length is 15 residues. The chain's CDR3 is CASSEGDRGNTEAFF. The CDR3 DNA follows: TGTGCCAGCAGCGAAGGGGACAGGGGTAACACTGAAGCTTTCTTT.

This clonotype occurred a few times. The genes are TRBV20-1 and TRBJ2-1, with 7 bases fitting TRBD2. CDR3 length: 11 residues. The V and J ends lost 5 bases and 8 bases, in that order; junction bases with no gene match: 3. Looked up from germline, CDR1 is DFQATT and CDR2 is SNEGSKA (reference sequence). The CDR3 spells CSAPRGDEQFF. CDR3 coding DNA: TGCAGTGCTCCCCGGGGGGATGAGCAGTTCTTC.

This clonotype was recorded at least ten times. The chain employs TRBV27 and TRBJ1-5; unclear D gene. Trimming removed 3 bases from V and 7 bases from J, with 13 bases in between. The CDR3 spans 14 residues. In germline, CDR1 is MNHEY, CDR2 SMNVEV (reference sequence). This CDR3 is CASSFTDNRQPQHF. The CDR3 DNA reads as TGTGCCAGCAGTTTTACCGACAATCGGCAGCCCCAGCATTTT.

The rearrangement uses TRBV20-1 and TRBJ2-7, with TRBD2 matching 10 bases. The CDR3 length is 14 residues. Germline CDR1 and CDR2: DFQATT and SNEGSKA (reference sequence). With V trimmed by 4 bases and J by 4 bases, 7 bases remained unmatched. CDR3 in amino acids: CSAIGLAVRYEQYF. CDR3 nucleotides: TGCAGTGCTATTGGACTAGCGGTTCGGTACGAGCAGTACTTC.